These T cell receptor beta chains were read from a single sample in a study of blood T cell repertoires in COVID-19. The method was immunoSEQ multiplex PCR; TCRdb's version includes in-frame clones alone and lacks a portion of them. This table holds 250,000 to 350,000 clones, over 80% found once. The specimen was peripheral blood. The receptors shown here come from a woman aged 50 to 65 with COVID-19, enrolled during active disease. The conserved cysteine and the conserved F or W are not part of the CDR3 here. The D gene is left open where the match is weak.

j_call: TRBJ1-4
v_call: TRBV11-2
d_call: NA
cdr3_aa: ASSLAGGREEKLF

j_call: TRBJ2-5
v_call: TRBV7-2
d_call: TRBD1
cdr3_aa: ASSSSVTGGETQY

j_call: TRBJ2-3
v_call: TRBV12-3/TRBV12-4
d_call: TRBD2
cdr3_aa: ASSITSAGTQY

j_call: TRBJ2-1
v_call: TRBV7-9
d_call: TRBD1
cdr3_aa: ASSQGQGANEQF

j_call: TRBJ2-1
v_call: TRBV4-3
d_call: TRBD2
cdr3_aa: ASSQDTKPRTSGSYNEQF

j_call: TRBJ2-5
v_call: TRBV30
d_call: NA
cdr3_aa: AWSITGRVQETQY

j_call: TRBJ1-1
v_call: TRBV5-4
d_call: TRBD1
cdr3_aa: ASSLANRGRNTEAF

j_call: TRBJ2-7
v_call: TRBV5-1
d_call: TRBD2
cdr3_aa: ASSPGLAGIYEQY

j_call: TRBJ2-5
v_call: TRBV6-5
d_call: NA
cdr3_aa: ASSPTGLETQY

j_call: TRBJ2-7
v_call: TRBV18
d_call: NA
cdr3_aa: ASSPGQTYEQY

j_call: TRBJ2-1
v_call: TRBV10-3
d_call: TRBD2
cdr3_aa: AISESTSGVYNEQF

j_call: TRBJ2-3
v_call: TRBV7-2
d_call: NA
cdr3_aa: ASSFQADTQY

j_call: TRBJ2-7
v_call: TRBV5-6
d_call: NA
cdr3_aa: ASSFRDTDPYHEQY

j_call: TRBJ2-1
v_call: TRBV18
d_call: TRBD1
cdr3_aa: ASSQIQGDEQF

j_call: TRBJ1-6
v_call: TRBV6-5
d_call: NA
cdr3_aa: ASSYSKGDSPLH

j_call: TRBJ2-1
v_call: TRBV6-4
d_call: NA
cdr3_aa: ASSDWRKGNEQF

j_call: TRBJ2-2
v_call: TRBV6-5
d_call: TRBD1
cdr3_aa: ASKGQTTNTGELF

j_call: TRBJ2-1
v_call: TRBV3-1/TRBV3-2
d_call: TRBD2
cdr3_aa: ASSQDGRAGKEF

j_call: TRBJ1-2
v_call: TRBV6-5
d_call: NA
cdr3_aa: ASSLGLIQNYGYT

j_call: TRBJ1-6
v_call: TRBV15
d_call: NA
cdr3_aa: ATSRDRLAGSPLH

j_call: TRBJ2-5
v_call: TRBV25-1
d_call: TRBD2
cdr3_aa: ASSLAGGRETQY

j_call: TRBJ1-1
v_call: TRBV5-1
d_call: NA
cdr3_aa: ASSPIGSLNTEAF

j_call: TRBJ1-3
v_call: TRBV5-1
d_call: NA
cdr3_aa: ASSLDRGGLRNTIY

j_call: TRBJ2-1
v_call: TRBV7-2
d_call: TRBD2
cdr3_aa: ASSWGLAYNEQF

j_call: TRBJ2-3
v_call: TRBV10-3
d_call: NA
cdr3_aa: AISPTSPGTDTQY